A single sample is the source of the 19 T cell receptor beta chains below, sequenced in a study of response to subunit inactivated influenza vaccine. TCRdb passed the RT-PCR reads through MiXCR, listing each CDR3 protein once. The profile shows hundreds of thousands of distinct CDR3 sequences, about 11% of them singletons. The same sample was also used in a study of T cells expressing NK-cell markers. This second report adds: The authors made TCR beta cDNA libraries by 5'RACE template switching. This switching added a universal primer site and UMIs.

Sequenced material: PBMCs from blood, taken on the day of vaccination. The receptors shown here come from a man aged 45-60 years who received an inactivated influenza vaccine.

This sequence joins TRBV7-9 and TRBJ1-3, with 10 bases matching TRBD1. The CDR3 length is 15 residues. Per the germline V gene, CDR1 is SEHNR and CDR2 is FQNEAQ (reference sequence). J was trimmed by 2 bases and V by 6 bases; bases with no gene match: 4. CDR3 loop: CASRGDRGAGNTIYF. The CDR3 coding sequence is TGTGCCAGCAGGGGGGACAGGGGCGCTGGAAACACCATATATTTT.

A few counts support this clonotype. The V and J genes are TRBV28 and TRBJ2-7; D might be TRBD2 (6 bases). The ends were cut back, 4 bases at V and 0 bases at J, with 13 bases in the middle. The V gene's germline CDR1 is MDHEN and CDR2 SYDVKM. This CDR3 spans 15 amino acids. CDR3 coding DNA: TGTGCCAGCAGTTCTCCGGGACTTAACTCCTACGAGCAGTACTTC. It encodes CASSSPGLNSYEQYF.

This clonotype turned up a few times. The chain employs TRBV5-4 and TRBJ2-1, with D tentatively TRBD2 (7 bases). V was shortened by 0 bases and J by 7 bases, with 17 bases between the two germline ends. The CDR3 loop spans 16 amino acids. Germline assignment: CDR1 SGHNT and CDR2 YYREEE (reference sequence). In nucleotides, the CDR3 is TGTGCCAGCAGCTTGGGTCGAGGGGGGGCCGGTAATGAGCAGTTCTTC. Translated: CASSLGRGGAGNEQFF.

The chain employs TRBV6-5 and TRBJ2-7; 8 bases are a match to TRBD1. The CDR3 is made up of 16 amino acids. The germline gives CDR1 MNHEY, CDR2 SVGAGI. V lost 3 bases to trimming and J lost 0 bases; unmatched junction nucleotides: 7. The CDR3 protein is CASSYDRGTISYEQYF. CDR3 nucleotides: TGTGCCAGCAGTTATGACAGGGGAACCATCTCCTACGAGCAGTACTTC.

This clonotype was counted only a few times. J is TRBJ2-3 and V is TRBV28, with TRBD2 matching over 9 bases. The CDR3 spans 14 residues. The germline CDR1 and CDR2 sequences are MDHEN and SYDVKM. Unmatched junction bases numbered 6, after V lost 5 bases and J lost 6 bases. In DNA form, the CDR3 reads TGTGCCAGCAGTGCGGGGGGGCTAAGGGATACGCAGTATTTT. Translation: CASSAGGLRDTQYF.

This clonotype has a count of ten or more. The rearrangement joins TRBV21-1 to TRBJ2-7; the table's D gene call, TRBD2, was not cross checked with the DNA. Matching the DNA end better, TRBJ2-1 makes the J call doubtful. TRBV21-1 is listed as a pseudogene. The CDR3 length is 17 residues. The CDR3 region has the DNA TGTGCCAGCACCTACATTAGGACCCGCGGGAGTGTGGGCGAGCAGTTCTTC. Protein sequence: CASTYIRTRGSVGEQFF.

This clonotype was observed a handful of times. J is TRBJ1-6 and V is TRBV4-1, with 7 bases lining up with TRBD1. Germline values: CDR1 MGHRA, CDR2 YSYEKL. The CDR3 runs 18 residues. The junction had 12 bases not matched to a gene; V was cut back by 3 bases and J by 4 bases. CDR3 region: CASSQRGGFRGYNSPLHF. In nucleotides, the CDR3 is TGCGCCAGCAGCCAGCGAGGGGGTTTCAGGGGGTATAATTCACCCCTCCACTTT.

In its sample, this clonotype was seen many times. The chain has TRBV20-1 and TRBJ2-3; 10 bases are shared with TRBD1. This CDR3 has 15 residues. Germline assignment: CDR1 DFQATT and CDR2 SNEGSKA (reference sequence). The V gene end was trimmed by 5 bases and the J gene end by 0 bases; junction bases not matched to a gene: 5. CDR3 DNA sequence: TGCAGTGCTGACGACAGGGGGCAGAGCACAGATACGCAGTATTTT. Amino acids: CSADDRGQSTDTQYF.

This clonotype was observed a few times. V usage is TRBV14 and J usage is TRBJ2-1, with 8 bases identical to TRBD1. V was clipped by 0 bases and J by 5 bases; unmatched bases: 12. Looked up from germline, CDR1 is SGHDN and CDR2 is FVKESK. The CDR3 covers 18 residues. Here the CDR3 DNA reads TGTGCCAGCAGCCAAGATCGACGTGGCAGGGGGCTAGACAATGAGCAGTTCTTC. It encodes CASSQDRRGRGLDNEQFF.

The J gene is TRBJ2-7, the V gene TRBV15; 10 bases fit TRBD1. V was pared by 1 base and J by 6 bases, with 9 bases of the junction left unmatched. CDR1 and CDR2 from the germline V gene are LNHNV and YYDKDF (reference sequence). There are 16 residues in the CDR3. CDR3 loop: CATSRGQGARYSEQYF. For the CDR3, the DNA is TGTGCCACCAGCAGAGGACAGGGGGCGCGATATAGCGAGCAGTACTTC.

Many counts were recorded for this clonotype. This chain connects TRBV5-1 to TRBJ2-3; 9 bases align to TRBD1. The CDR3 totals 16 residues. J gave up 0 bases and V 4 bases, and 6 bases lay outside the gene matches. Germline loops: CDR1 SGHRS, CDR2 YFSETQ. The CDR3 DNA reads as TGCGCCAGCAGCCCGACGACAGGGGGGAGCACAGATACGCAGTATTTT. This codes for CASSPTTGGSTDTQYF.

This clonotype has only a few counts. V and J are TRBV12-3 or TRBV12-4 and TRBJ1-3, with 7 bases aligning to TRBD1. After removal of 6 bases from V and 2 bases from J, the junction contained 10 bases not matched to a gene. The CDR3 runs 16 residues. The CDR3 spells CASSHPQGWTGNTIYF. CDR3 nucleotide sequence: TGTGCCAGCAGCCACCCACAGGGGTGGACTGGAAACACCATATATTTT.

In this sample, this clonotype turned up a few times. The CDR3 here is CASSVAGGVSGELFF. The CDR3 region has the DNA TGTGCCAGCAGTGTGGCAGGGGGTGTAAGCGGGGAGCTGTTTTTT. V usage is TRBV6-1 and J usage is TRBJ2-2, with TRBD1 matching 7 bases. The CDR3 length is 15 residues. The germline V gene encodes CDR1 MNHNS and CDR2 SASEGT. V shed 4 bases and J 7 bases; nucleotides not matched to a gene: 9.

Only a few counts were recorded for this clonotype. The genes are TRBV19 and TRBJ2-7, with 7 positions matching TRBD1. The CDR3 is made up of 13 amino acids. CDR1 and CDR2 (germline): LNHDA, SQIVND (reference sequence). V lost 3 bases, J lost 4 bases, and 3 bases stayed unmatched. For the CDR3, the DNA is TGTGCCAGTAGTATTGCACAGGGGTACGAGCAGTACTTC. This gives the protein CASSIAQGYEQYF.

The chain joins TRBV28 to TRBJ2-1; 8 nucleotides agree with TRBD1. Looked up from germline, CDR1 is MDHEN and CDR2 is SYDVKM. V shed 1 base, J shed 6 bases, and the junction held 5 bases outside the gene matches. This CDR3 spans 15 amino acids. CDR3 in amino acids: CASSLYVQGGNEQFF. The CDR3 bases are TGTGCCAGCAGTTTATACGTACAGGGGGGCAATGAGCAGTTCTTC.

This clonotype was seen many times. The genes are TRBV7-9 and TRBJ2-7; tentatively, D is TRBD1 or TRBD2 (5 bases each). The CDR3 totals 15 residues. Trimming removed 0 bases at V and 3 bases at J, with 12 bases between. Per germline, CDR1 SEHNR and CDR2 FQNEAQ (reference sequence). The CDR3: CASSLAAPGSYEQYF. In DNA, the CDR3 is TGTGCCAGCAGCTTAGCGGCGCCAGGGAGCTACGAGCAGTACTTC.

The chain uses TRBV30 and TRBJ1-1; D is perhaps TRBD1 (6 bases). Per germline, CDR1 GTSNPN and CDR2 SVGIG (reference sequence). V gave up 8 bases and J gave up 5 bases, with 15 bases separating them. CDR3 length: 12 residues. The CDR3 region has the DNA TGTGCCCGACAACAGGGAAGGACTGAAGCTTTCTTT. Residues: CARQQGRTEAFF.

This clonotype appeared a few times. V and J are TRBV12-5 and TRBJ2-7; the D gene is possibly TRBD1 (6 bases). Germline CDR1 LGHNT, CDR2 FRNRAP. This CDR3 has 12 amino acids. V was shortened by 10 bases and J by 3 bases, with 13 bases between the two germline ends. In DNA form, the CDR3 reads TGTGCTACCTCAGGGGCCGGCTACGAGCAGTACTTC. Amino acid sequence: CATSGAGYEQYF.

The gene calls are TRBV2 and TRBJ2-3; perhaps TRBD2 as D (6 bases). Deletions cut 6 bases from V and 0 bases from J, with 13 bases between. Germline loops: CDR1 SNHLY, CDR2 FYNNEI. The CDR3 covers 15 residues. The chain's CDR3 is CASSLNGRSTDTQYF. The DNA for the CDR3 is TGTGCCAGCAGCCTTAACGGGAGAAGCACAGATACGCAGTATTTT.